The 32 T cell receptor beta chains below come from one sample, sequenced in a study of T cell changes during pregnancy in multiple sclerosis (dated by TCRdb to the late 2010s). Library preparation was by the immunoSEQ multiplex PCR assay. In its TCRdb copy, this immuneACCESS table keeps in-frame sequences only and misses some clones. Where compared with another copy, unresolved V genes explain less than half of these, and the others have no known cause. This sample holds around 80,000 clones; 94% were observed only once. About 0.94% of the sample is in the top ten clones. Sequenced material: peripheral blood, taken in the second trimester of pregnancy. All receptors derive from a female donor in good health, enrolled as a control in a pregnancy study.

The gene calls are TRBV11-2 and TRBJ1-1; 8 bases align to TRBD1. Germline V gene sequence: CDR1 SGHAT, CDR2 FQNNGV. The ends lost 2 bases at V and 3 bases at J; junction bases unmatched: 14. This CDR3 is built from 18 residues. The CDR3 loop is CASSLSGQGLPGDTEAFF. For the CDR3, the DNA is TGTGCCAGCAGCTTAAGCGGACAGGGACTTCCTGGGGACACTGAAGCTTTCTTT.

This chain joins TRBV4-1 and TRBJ2-7, with 12 positions matching TRBD1. The CDR3 extends over 14 amino acids. CDR1 is MGHRA, CDR2 YSYEKL, per germline. V was pared by 6 bases and J by 5 bases, with 5 bases of the junction left unmatched. CDR3 sequence: CASSTGQGADEQYF. The CDR3 nucleotides read TGCGCCAGCAGTACGGGACAGGGGGCCGACGAGCAGTACTTC.

CDR3 protein: CASSLSWGTSTDTQYF. DNA of the CDR3: TGTGCCAGCAGCTTGTCGTGGGGGACTAGCACAGATACGCAGTATTTT. The chain couples TRBV5-4 to TRBJ2-3; tentatively, D is TRBD2 (6 bases). Germline V gene sequence: CDR1 SGHNT, CDR2 YYREEE (reference sequence). The germline V and J ends were trimmed by 1 base and 0 bases, with 12 bases remaining between them. The length of the CDR3 is 16 residues.

J is TRBJ2-1 and V is TRBV19; D perhaps matches TRBD1 (5 bases). CDR1 is LNHDA and CDR2 is SQIVND in the germline V gene (reference sequence). This CDR3 contains 14 residues. V was shortened by 9 bases and J by 4 bases, with 16 bases between the two germline ends. DNA for the CDR3: TGTGCCAGCAGCAGGGAAGTTGGGTACAATGAGCAGTTCTTC. Protein sequence: CASSREVGYNEQFF.

The chain carries TRBV28 and TRBJ1-1; 9 nucleotides align to TRBD1. The CDR3 contains 16 residues. V dropped 4 bases and J dropped 3; count of bases not matched to a gene: 9. The germline CDR1 and CDR2 sequences are MDHEN and SYDVKM. The CDR3 reads CASSYLPGQGDTEAFF. DNA for the CDR3: TGTGCCAGCAGTTACTTACCGGGACAGGGCGACACTGAAGCTTTCTTT.

The chain carries TRBV29-1 and TRBJ2-1, with TRBD2 matching over 11 bases. Germline V gene sequence: CDR1 SQVTM, CDR2 ANQGSEA. V was pared by 6 bases and J by 2 bases, with 12 bases of the junction left unmatched. The CDR3 is made up of 17 amino acids. CDR3 residues: CSVPGTSGIFPYNEQFF. Written as DNA, the CDR3 is TGCAGCGTCCCCGGGACTAGCGGAATCTTCCCCTACAATGAGCAGTTCTTC.

This clone was seen once. The chain has TRBV5-1 and TRBJ2-3, with 8 bases aligning to TRBD1. The V and J ends lost 0 bases and 5 bases, in that order; junction bases with no gene match: 5. The CDR3 has 15 amino acids. Germline CDR1 and CDR2: SGHRS and YFSETQ. CDR3 nucleotide sequence: TGCGCCAGCAGCTTGGCTGGACAGGGTATAGATACGCAGTATTTT. This encodes CASSLAGQGIDTQYF.

This clone has a single count. J is TRBJ2-4 and V is TRBV7-2; TRBD2 agrees at 10 bases. Germline V gene lookup returns CDR1 SGHTA and CDR2 FQGNSA. Losses at the gene ends were 0 bases for V and 3 bases for J; bases not matched to a gene: 5. The CDR3 covers 17 residues. The CDR3 coding sequence is TGTGCCAGCAGCTTAGCGCTAGCGGGAGTAGGCAAAAACATTCAGTACTTC. This codes for CASSLALAGVGKNIQYF.

The genes are TRBV19 and TRBJ1-2; possible D gene TRBD1, 5 bases. CDR1 and CDR2 from the germline V gene are LNHDA and SQIVND (reference sequence). This CDR3 has 15 residues. Trimming cost V 5 bases and J 5 bases, with 18 bases left between them. CDR3 bases: TGTGCCAGTAGTTCCGACACGGCAGGGAGGTATGGCTACACCTTC. Its translation is CASSSDTAGRYGYTF.

The chain recombines TRBV5-1 with TRBJ2-5, with 10 bases identical to TRBD1. This CDR3 region has 15 residues. Germline CDR1 and CDR2: SGHRS and YFSETQ. Losses at the gene ends were 2 bases for V and 2 bases for J; bases not matched to a gene: 3. Written as DNA, the CDR3 is TGCGCCAGCAGCTTCGGGACAGGGGTTCAAGAGACCCAGTACTTC. Translating it yields CASSFGTGVQETQYF.

CDR3 nucleotides: TGCAGCGTACTAGGACAGGGCTTATCGAACACCGGGGAGCTGTTTTTT. Protein: CSVLGQGLSNTGELFF. This chain joins TRBV29-1 and TRBJ2-2, with 8 bases aligning to TRBD1. V lost 6 bases and J lost 0; bases outside the gene matches: 9. Per germline, CDR1 SQVTM and CDR2 ANQGSEA. There are 16 residues in the CDR3.

This chain joins TRBV4-2 and TRBJ2-5, with 8 bases fitting TRBD1. Germline assignment: CDR1 LGHNA and CDR2 YNFKEQ. The CDR3 has 15 amino acids. V shed 1 base, J shed 5 bases, and the junction held 6 bases outside the gene matches. CDR3 DNA: TGTGCCAGCAGCCAAGTTAACAGGGGGACGGAGACCCAGTACTTC. Translated, it gives CASSQVNRGTETQYF.

The gene calls are TRBV2 and TRBJ2-5; 9 bases are shared with TRBD1. From germline, CDR1 is SNHLY and CDR2 FYNNEI. CDR3 size: 14 residues. After removal of 5 bases from V and 5 bases from J, the junction contained 6 bases not matched to a gene. Here the CDR3 reads CASSSDRGGETQYF. Here the CDR3 DNA reads TGTGCCAGCAGTTCGGACAGGGGTGGTGAGACCCAGTACTTC.

V usage is TRBV5-1 and J usage is TRBJ1-6, with TRBD1 matching over 9 bases. Looked up from germline, CDR1 is SGHRS and CDR2 is YFSETQ. The ends lost 5 bases at V and 5 bases at J; junction bases unmatched: 5. The CDR3 runs 15 residues. In DNA form, the CDR3 reads TGCGCCAGCAGTTACTGGACAGGGGATAATTCACCCCTCCACTTT. Protein: CASSYWTGDNSPLHF. Full variable domain (rest looked up from reference TRBV5-1 and TRBJ1-6): KAGVTQTPRYLIKTRGQQVTLSCSPISGHRSVSWYQQTPGQGLQFLFEYFSETQRNKGNFPGRFSGRQFSNSRSEMNVSTLELGDSALYLCASSYWTGDNSPLHFGNGTRLTVT.

In nucleotides, the CDR3 is TGTGCCAGCAGCCCCCTAGGCCCTGGAGGGAGTAATCAGCCCCAGCATTTT. Translation gives CASSPLGPGGSNQPQHF. The chain combines TRBV5-5 with TRBJ1-5; no clear D gene. The CDR3 length is 17 residues. Trimming shortened V by 4 bases and J by 4 bases, and 21 bases separated the two germline ends. In germline, CDR1 is SGHKS, CDR2 YYEKEE (reference sequence).

The V gene is TRBV5-6, the J gene TRBJ2-7; TRBD1 agrees at 7 bases. The CDR3 is 14 amino acids. The germline CDR1 and CDR2 sequences are SGHDT and YYEEEE. V shed 5 bases, J shed 2 bases, and the junction held 7 bases outside the gene matches. The CDR3 region has the DNA TGTGCCAGCAGAATTTCCGGGACAGCCTACGAGCAGTACTTC. It encodes CASRISGTAYEQYF.

Of note for this clone: Its ends do not fully match the called genes, so a read error is possible. The chain recombines TRBV28 with TRBJ2-7; D perhaps matches TRBD1 (5 bases). This CDR3 spans 12 amino acids. CDR1 and CDR2 (germline): MDHEN, SYDVKM. The CDR3 DNA reads TGTGCCAGCAGCTCCAGGGTCTACGAGCGGTACTTC. This gives the protein CASSSRVYERYF.

V usage is TRBV5-6 and J usage is TRBJ2-5; 11 bases agree with TRBD1. Germline V gene sequence: CDR1 SGHDT, CDR2 YYEEEE. V lost 4 bases, J lost 4 bases, and 6 bases stayed unmatched. CDR3 length: 15 amino acids. CDR3 nucleotides: TGTGCCAGCAGCGCACGGACAGGGGGCAGAGAGACCCAGTACTTC. Its protein is CASSARTGGRETQYF.

Points on this clone: Other DNA sequences of this sample code for an identical CDR3. The rearrangement uses TRBV7-8 and TRBJ2-7, with 11 nucleotides matching TRBD1. Germline CDR1 SGHVS, CDR2 FQNEAQ. The ends lost 3 bases at V and 5 bases at J; junction bases unmatched: 0. The CDR3 spans 13 residues. CDR3 protein: CASSLGQGDEQYF. CDR3 coding DNA: TGTGCCAGCAGCTTGGGACAGGGGGACGAGCAGTACTTC.

This chain connects TRBV19 to TRBJ1-3; D might be TRBD1 (6 bases). Germline lookup yields CDR1 LNHDA and CDR2 SQIVND (reference sequence). The CDR3 runs to 13 residues. V dropped 9 bases and J dropped 4 bases, with 13 bases sitting between them. In DNA, the CDR3 is TGTGCCAGATGGGGGACATCGGGAAACACCATATATTTT. It specifies CARWGTSGNTIYF.

This clone was picked up one time. This chain joins TRBV15 and TRBJ2-5; unclear D gene. CDR1 is LNHNV, CDR2 YYDKDF, per germline (reference sequence). Trimming cost V 0 bases and J 5 bases, with 13 bases left between them. The CDR3 is made up of 15 amino acids. Written as DNA, the CDR3 is TGTGCCACCAGCAGAGAGCTAGGTCTTGCGGAGACCCAGTACTTC. It is translated as CATSRELGLAETQYF. Looking up the rest from reference TRBV15 and TRBJ2-5 gives the full variable domain: DAMVIQNPRYQVTQFGKPVTLSCSQTLNHNVMYWYQQKSSQAPKLLFHYYDKDFNNEADTPDNFQSRRPNTSFCFLDIRSPGLGDTAMYLCATSRELGLAETQYFGPGTRLLVL.

The genes are TRBV27 and TRBJ2-3, with 9 bases aligning to TRBD1. Germline-derived CDR1 and CDR2 are MNHEY and SMNVEV (reference sequence). J was trimmed by 5 bases and V by 6 bases; bases with no gene match: 15. The CDR3 sequence is 17 residues long. The CDR3 region has the DNA TGTGCCAGCAGGCGAAACCCCCGGGACAGGGCGGGAGATACGCAGTATTTT. Translated, it gives CASRRNPRDRAGDTQYF.

Only one count was recorded for this clone. The chain has TRBV7-2 and TRBJ2-7; 9 bases line up with TRBD1. This CDR3 spans 15 amino acids. Trimming removed 4 bases from V and 3 bases from J; junction bases left unmatched: 7. Germline values: CDR1 SGHTA, CDR2 FQGNSA. In nucleotides, the CDR3 is TGTGCCAGCAGCTCTCCGGGGACAGGGTACTACGAGCAGTACTTC. Amino acids: CASSSPGTGYYEQYF.

The DNA for the CDR3 is TGTGCCAGCAGCTCCGACAGGGTAGCGTACACTGAAGCTTTCTTT. Translating it yields CASSSDRVAYTEAFF. The rearrangement joins TRBV2 to TRBJ1-1; 7 positions agree with TRBD1. The CDR3 has 15 amino acids. In germline, CDR1 is SNHLY, CDR2 FYNNEI. V dropped 6 bases and J dropped 3; count of bases not matched to a gene: 10.

This chain joins TRBV28 and TRBJ2-3; 10 bases fit TRBD2. Germline CDR1 reads MDHEN; CDR2 reads SYDVKM. V lost 4 bases and J lost 0; bases outside the gene matches: 7. There are 17 residues in the CDR3. CDR3 residues: CASSSGLADTSTDTQYF. CDR3 sequence (DNA): TGTGCCAGCAGTTCAGGACTAGCGGATACTAGCACAGATACGCAGTATTTT. Full variable domain (rest looked up from reference TRBV28 and TRBJ2-3): DVKVTQSSRYLVKRTGEKVFLECVQDMDHENMFWYRQDPGLGLRLIYFSYDVKMKEKGDIPEGYSVSREKKERFSLILESASTNQTSMYLCASSSGLADTSTDTQYFGPGTRLTVL.

The V call is TRBV19, the J call TRBJ2-7; possibly TRBD2 for D (6 bases). CDR1 LNHDA and CDR2 SQIVND come from the germline V gene (reference sequence). CDR3 length equals 15 residues. Trimming pared 6 bases from V and 2 bases from J, leaving 17 bases between. The DNA of the CDR3 is TGTGCCAGTAGCTCCCCCCGGGCGGGAACCTACGAGCAGTACTTC. This codes for CASSSPRAGTYEQYF. Using reference TRBV19 and TRBJ2-7 for the parts outside the CDR3, the full variable domain is DGGITQSPKYLFRKEGQNVTLSCEQNLNHDAMYWYRQDPGQGLRLIYYSQIVNDFQKGDIAEGYSVSREKKESFPLTVTSAQKNPTAFYLCASSSPRAGTYEQYFGPGTRLTVT.

The J gene is TRBJ2-1, the V gene TRBV5-1; 9 nucleotides agree with TRBD1. Germline V lookup: CDR1 SGHRS, CDR2 YFSETQ. CDR3 length: 14 amino acids. J lost 6 bases, V lost 0 bases, and 1 base had no gene match. The CDR3: CASSLEQGANEQFF. Written as DNA, the CDR3 is TGCGCCAGCAGCTTGGAACAGGGGGCCAATGAGCAGTTCTTC. Drawing the rest from reference TRBV5-1 and TRBJ2-1, the complete variable domain is KAGVTQTPRYLIKTRGQQVTLSCSPISGHRSVSWYQQTPGQGLQFLFEYFSETQRNKGNFPGRFSGRQFSNSRSEMNVSTLELGDSALYLCASSLEQGANEQFFGPGTRLTVL.

This clone is a singleton in its sample. The chain employs TRBV7-9 and TRBJ2-5; 12 positions match TRBD1. Trimming took 4 bases from V and 3 from J; bases not matched to a gene: 9. The CDR3 is made up of 17 amino acids. CDR1 is SEHNR, CDR2 FQNEAQ, per germline (reference sequence). DNA of the CDR3: TGTGCCAGCAGCTCCGGGACAGGGGGCGGGAGGAAAGAGACCCAGTACTTC. Translation gives CASSSGTGGGRKETQYF.

The chain links TRBV6-1 to TRBJ1-1; 7 bases line up with TRBD1. The CDR3 is 15 amino acids. V dropped 4 bases and J dropped 7; count of bases not matched to a gene: 12. CDR1 and CDR2 (germline): MNHNS, SASEGT. CDR3 sequence (DNA): TGTGCCAGCAGTGTCCTAATACAGGGGCCCCTTGAAGCTTTCTTT. Translation: CASSVLIQGPLEAFF.

The rearrangement uses TRBV9 and TRBJ2-3; 9 bases are shared with TRBD2. The V and J ends lost 9 bases and 4 bases, in that order; junction bases with no gene match: 15. The CDR3 runs to 16 residues. Germline CDR1 is SGDLS and CDR2 is YYNGEE. The CDR3 DNA is TGTGCCACTTCTCGCTTAGCGGGAGAAGTCCCAGATACGCAGTATTTT. Its translation is CATSRLAGEVPDTQYF.

The genes are TRBV7-8 and TRBJ1-1; 8 positions match TRBD1. Germline CDR1 SGHVS, CDR2 FQNEAQ. This CDR3 spans 13 amino acids. The junction had 3 bases not matched to a gene; V was cut back by 5 bases and J by 4 bases. The CDR3 DNA reads as TGTGCCAGCAGCGTGGACAGGGTCACTGAAGCTTTCTTT. Its translation: CASSVDRVTEAFF.

This chain uses TRBV4-2 with TRBJ2-2, with D possibly matching TRBD2 (6 bases). This CDR3 has 17 amino acids. V dropped 4 bases and J dropped 0 bases, with 15 bases sitting between them. The germline V gene has CDR1 LGHNA and CDR2 YNFKEQ. Here the CDR3 DNA reads TGTGCCAGCAGCCGATTTAGCGGAATCGCGAACACCGGGGAGCTGTTTTTT. Its translation: CASSRFSGIANTGELFF.